This passage covers 10 T cell receptor beta chains from one sample sequenced in a study of cytomegalovirus exposure and HLA in healthy donors. Some clones are missing from TCRdb's copy, which holds only in-frame ones; the method was immunoSEQ multiplex PCR. Of 45,000 to 65,000 clones listed, about 93% were seen once; the top ten hold less than 4%. The sample comprised PBMCs. The receptors originated from a man aged 18 to 29 in good health and CMV-seronegative.

The chain is built from TRBV6-1 and TRBJ2-3; 7 nucleotides align to TRBD2. The CDR3 consists of 15 residues. V lost 9 bases to trimming and J lost 0 bases; unmatched junction nucleotides: 9. Per germline, CDR1 MNHNS and CDR2 SASEGT. The CDR3 sequence is CASVRLAVSTDTQYF. Here the CDR3 DNA reads TGTGCCAGTGTGAGGCTAGCGGTGAGCACAGATACGCAGTATTTT.

The chain recombines TRBV11-2 with TRBJ1-1; unclear D gene. In germline, CDR1 is SGHAT, CDR2 FQNNGV. Trimming left V 3 bases short and J 4 bases short, with 15 bases between. The CDR3 sequence is 15 residues long. The CDR3 protein is CASSLGGLRFTEAFF. The CDR3 nucleotides are TGTGCCAGCAGCTTGGGAGGGCTTCGCTTCACTGAAGCTTTCTTT.

The rearrangement links TRBV7-2 to TRBJ2-6; D call uncertain. The V gene's germline CDR1 is SGHTA and CDR2 FQGNSA. V was pared by 6 bases and J by 1 base, with 4 bases between. The CDR3 contains 13 residues. The CDR3 DNA is TGTGCCAGCAGAGAGTCTGGGGCCAACGTCCTGACTTTC. It yields the protein CASRESGANVLTF. Supplemented by reference TRBV7-2 and TRBJ2-6, the full variable domain reads GAGVSQSPSNKVTEKGKDVELRCDPISGHTALYWYRQSLGQGLEFLIYFQGNSAPDKSGLPSDRFSAERTGGSVSTLTIQRTQQEDSAVYLCASRESGANVLTFGAGSRLTVL.

This chain joins TRBV7-6 and TRBJ1-4; a weak D match, TRBD1 (5 bases). The CDR3 is 14 amino acids. The ends were cut back, 5 bases at V and 6 bases at J, with 13 bases in the middle. Germline CDR1 SGHVS, CDR2 FNYEAQ. The CDR3 region has the DNA TGTGCCAGCAGCACCGGTGGGGGGGATGAAAAACTGTTTTTT. Encoded protein: CASSTGGGDEKLFF.

V usage is TRBV11-2 and J usage is TRBJ2-2, with 9 bases matching TRBD1. The CDR3 extends over 15 amino acids. Trimming removed 7 bases from V and 1 base from J; junction bases left unmatched: 4. CDR1 and CDR2 from the germline V gene are SGHAT and FQNNGV. Here the CDR3 reads CASTPGQGNTGELFF. The DNA of the CDR3 is TGTGCCAGCACCCCGGGACAGGGGAACACCGGGGAGCTGTTTTTT.

Written as DNA, the CDR3 is TGTGCCAGCAGTTCCCGCCCGGGGGTGGGAAATGAAAAACTGTTTTTT. The encoded protein is CASSSRPGVGNEKLFF. This chain joins TRBV6-6 and TRBJ1-4; D might be TRBD1 (5 bases). Germline V gene data show CDR1 as MNHNY and CDR2 as SVGAGI (reference sequence). Between the trimmed V and J ends, which lost 4 bases and 5 bases, there was a span of 17 bases. The CDR3 is 16 amino acids.

The chain employs TRBV10-1 and TRBJ2-1; 9 nucleotides match TRBD1. The CDR3 extends over 15 amino acids. Germline trimming cut 6 bases from V and 6 bases from J; bases unmatched to any gene: 9. Looked up from germline, CDR1 is WNHNN and CDR2 is SYGVQD (reference sequence). The CDR3 DNA is TGCGCCAGCAGGGCCGGGACAGGGTCTTCCAATGAGCAGTTCTTC. This sequence encodes CASRAGTGSSNEQFF.

The genes are TRBV6-1 and TRBJ2-3, with TRBD2 matching over 7 bases. The CDR3 has 14 residues. The ends lost 1 base at V and 4 bases at J; junction bases unmatched: 2. Germline V gives CDR1 MNHNS, CDR2 SASEGT. In DNA, the CDR3 is TGTGCCAGCAGTGAAGGGGGAGGGGCAGATACGCAGTATTTT. This codes for CASSEGGGADTQYF.

The rearrangement uses TRBV30 and TRBJ2-3; D might be TRBD1 (5 bases). Trimming stripped 4 bases from V and 6 bases from J, with 17 bases between. This CDR3 contains 14 residues. Germline V CDR1 and CDR2: GTSNPN, SVGIG (reference sequence). CDR3 amino acids: CAWTKMTPGDTQYF. The CDR3 region has the DNA TGTGCCTGGACCAAGATGACCCCAGGGGATACGCAGTATTTT. Supplemented by reference TRBV30 and TRBJ2-3, the full variable domain reads SQTIHQWPATLVQPVGSPLSLECTVEGTSNPNLYWYRQAAGRGLQLLFYSVGIGQISSEVPQNLSASRPQDRQFILSSKKLLLSDSGFYLCAWTKMTPGDTQYFGPGTRLTVL.

The V and J genes are TRBV5-1 and TRBJ2-2, with 9 nucleotides matching TRBD2. Germline CDR1 is SGHRS and CDR2 is YFSETQ. This CDR3 is built from 18 residues. V gave up 4 bases and J gave up 2 bases; unmatched junction bases: 12. The CDR3 is CASSLDQWLAGNTGELFF. The CDR3 region has the DNA TGCGCCAGCAGCCTGGACCAGTGGCTAGCGGGAAACACCGGGGAGCTGTTTTTT.